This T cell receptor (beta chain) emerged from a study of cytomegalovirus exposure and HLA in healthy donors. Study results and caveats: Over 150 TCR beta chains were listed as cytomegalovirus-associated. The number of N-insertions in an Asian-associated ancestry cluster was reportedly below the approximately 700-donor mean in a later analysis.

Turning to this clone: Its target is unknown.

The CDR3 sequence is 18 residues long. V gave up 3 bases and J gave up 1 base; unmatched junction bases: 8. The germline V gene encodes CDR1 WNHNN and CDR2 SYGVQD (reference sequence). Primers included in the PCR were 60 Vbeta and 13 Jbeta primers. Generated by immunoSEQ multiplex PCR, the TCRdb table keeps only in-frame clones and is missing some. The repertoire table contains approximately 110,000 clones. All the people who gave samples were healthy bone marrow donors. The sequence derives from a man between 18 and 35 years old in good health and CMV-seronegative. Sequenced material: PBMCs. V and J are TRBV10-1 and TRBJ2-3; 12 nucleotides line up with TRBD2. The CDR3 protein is CASSDQTSGGPRTDTQYF. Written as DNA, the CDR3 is TGCGCCAGCAGTGACCAAACTAGCGGGGGGCCCCGCACAGATACGCAGTATTTT.